The 9 T cell receptor beta chains reported below all come from one sample, sequenced in a study of cytomegalovirus exposure and HLA in healthy donors. Amplification used 60 Vbeta primers and 13 Jbeta primers. Assay used: immunoSEQ multiplex PCR; TCRdb lists only in-frame clones, some missing. The sample has 110,000 to 150,000 clones; around 80% are singletons. Specimen: PBMCs. These receptors were collected from a man aged 35 to 55 in good health and CMV-seronegative.

V and J are TRBV6-4 and TRBJ2-6; D ambiguous. This CDR3 has 16 amino acids. Per the germline V gene, CDR1 is MRHNA and CDR2 is SNTAGT. Trimming removed 3 bases from V and 0 bases from J, with 9 bases in between. The CDR3 loop is CASSEQAISGANVLTF. CDR3 nucleotides: TGTGCCAGCAGTGAGCAGGCCATCTCTGGGGCCAACGTCCTGACTTTC.

The rearrangement links TRBV29-1 to TRBJ1-4, with D possibly TRBD1 on 5 matching bases. Looked up from germline, CDR1 is SQVTM and CDR2 is ANQGSEA. The CDR3 is 13 residues long. V gave up 3 bases and J gave up 6 bases, with 11 bases separating them. CDR3 sequence reads: CSVDSGLDEKLFF. As DNA, the CDR3 is TGCAGCGTTGATTCAGGGTTGGATGAAAAACTGTTTTTT.

This chain links TRBV28 with TRBJ2-7, with 11 bases aligning to TRBD2. Germline loops: CDR1 MDHEN, CDR2 SYDVKM. The J segment lost 8 bases and the V segment lost 5 bases, leaving 8 bases of the junction unmatched. The CDR3 has 14 amino acids. CDR3 in DNA: TGTGCCAGCAGTCTACCGGGACTAGCGGACAAGCAGTACTTC. It specifies CASSLPGLADKQYF.

Concerning this clone itself: Other nucleotide sequences from this sample produce the same CDR3. This chain uses TRBV28 with TRBJ2-7; D may be TRBD2 (7 bases). The CDR3 extends over 15 amino acids. Germline values: CDR1 MDHEN, CDR2 SYDVKM. V lost 1 base, J lost 0 bases, and 10 bases lay in between. The DNA for the CDR3 is TGTGCCAGCAGTTTATCGGGGGGCCTCTCCTACGAGCAGTACTTC. Its translation: CASSLSGGLSYEQYF. Using reference TRBV28 and TRBJ2-7 for the parts outside the CDR3, the full variable domain is DVKVTQSSRYLVKRTGEKVFLECVQDMDHENMFWYRQDPGLGLRLIYFSYDVKMKEKGDIPEGYSVSREKKERFSLILESASTNQTSMYLCASSLSGGLSYEQYFGPGTRLTVT.

About this clone itself: This CDR3 is also generated by other DNA sequences in the sample. The DNA of the CDR3 is TGTGCCAGCTCACTAGACAGGGTCAATCAGCCCCAGCATTTT. Residues: CASSLDRVNQPQHF. The chain combines TRBV18 with TRBJ1-5; 7 bases are a match to TRBD1. The germline V gene has CDR1 KGHSH and CDR2 LQKENI. V was pared by 4 bases and J by 3 bases, with 3 bases of the junction left unmatched. The CDR3 runs 14 residues.

The chain recombines TRBV27 with TRBJ2-3; possible D gene TRBD2, 6 bases. The CDR3 runs 14 residues. Germline V CDR1 and CDR2: MNHEY, SMNVEV (reference sequence). Trimming shortened V by 6 bases and J by 1 base, and 11 bases separated the two germline ends. The CDR3 DNA is TGTGCCAGCAGAAACTGGGGGGGCACAGATACGCAGTATTTT. It is translated as CASRNWGGTDTQYF.

This clone was detected a few times. The chain carries TRBV6-6 and TRBJ1-1, with TRBD1 matching over 8 bases. Losses at the gene ends were 0 bases for V and 6 bases for J; bases not matched to a gene: 6. The CDR3 covers 15 residues. CDR1 is MNHNY and CDR2 is SVGAGI in the germline V gene (reference sequence). As DNA, the CDR3 is TGTGCCAGCAGTTACTCGACAGGGGCGCGTCCTGAAGCTTTCTTT. This codes for CASSYSTGARPEAFF.

This sequence joins TRBV7-2 and TRBJ2-1, with TRBD2 matching 12 bases. Germline CDR1 reads SGHTA; CDR2 reads FQGNSA. The V and J ends lost 1 base and 11 bases, in that order; junction bases with no gene match: 6. The CDR3 runs 15 residues. Here the CDR3 reads CASSLVSSGGAKQFF. Here the CDR3 DNA reads TGTGCCAGCAGCTTAGTGTCTAGCGGGGGGGCCAAGCAGTTCTTC.

The V call is TRBV15, the J call TRBJ2-3; the D gene is possibly TRBD2 (7 bases). The CDR3 loop spans 17 amino acids. In germline, CDR1 is LNHNV, CDR2 YYDKDF (reference sequence). V gave up 0 bases and J gave up 2 bases, with 15 bases separating them. The CDR3 region is CATSRDGGDTHTDTQYF. In nucleotides, the CDR3 is TGTGCCACCAGCAGAGATGGGGGGGACACACACACAGATACGCAGTATTTT. The variable domain in full, completed from reference TRBV15 and TRBJ2-3, reads DAMVIQNPRYQVTQFGKPVTLSCSQTLNHNVMYWYQQKSSQAPKLLFHYYDKDFNNEADTPDNFQSRRPNTSFCFLDIRSPGLGDTAMYLCATSRDGGDTHTDTQYFGPGTRLTVL.